The following is a T cell receptor beta chain sequence with its context. As to treatment: oral pan-JAK inhibitor, 5-10 mg twice daily. The sample is drawn from a study of CD8+ T cells in alopecia areata. The sequencing template was cDNA reverse transcribed from extracted RNA. The method was immunoSEQ multiplex PCR; TCRdb's version includes in-frame clones alone and lacks a portion of them. This table holds some 200,000 clones, more than 45% found once. The TCR comes from a human donor with alopecia areata. The material was CD4+ T cells sorted from blood, obtained at week 4, from a patient treated with tofacitinib.

CDR3 nucleotides: TGCGCCAGCAGCTCCGAAACAGGACAGAAAAACAATGGCTACACCTTC. This codes for CASSSETGQKNNGYTF. This sequence joins TRBV5-1 and TRBJ1-2; D might be TRBD1 (6 bases). Trimming shortened V by 3 bases and J by 6 bases, and 21 bases separated the two germline ends. The germline V gene encodes CDR1 SGHRS and CDR2 YFSETQ. This CDR3 is 16 amino acids long. Full variable domain (outside the CDR3, taken from reference TRBV5-1 and TRBJ1-2): KAGVTQTPRYLIKTRGQQVTLSCSPISGHRSVSWYQQTPGQGLQFLFEYFSETQRNKGNFPGRFSGRQFSNSRSEMNVSTLELGDSALYLCASSSETGQKNNGYTFGSGTRLTVV.